This T cell receptor (beta chain) was recovered during a study of T cell repertoires in aging, cancer and after chemotherapy. For the study at large: Healthy donor repertoires were recorded over several months to years and showed clear clonal overlap.

Germline assignment: CDR1 DFQATT and CDR2 SNEGSKA (reference sequence). This CDR3 is 17 amino acids long. The V end was cut by 5 bases, the J end by 0 bases, with 20 bases between. Multiplex touch-down PCR with TRB-A/B primers amplified rearranged V-D-J TRB sequences. One entry per CDR3 protein, called by TCRdb with MiXCR from the multiplex PCR reads. The data hold some 6,000 distinct CDR3 sequences, with around two fifths observed a single time. TCR beta rearrangements were amplified from peripheral blood genomic DNA. Material for sequencing was blood. The clonotype was recovered from a human donor in good health. The chain recombines TRBV20-1 with TRBJ2-1; D perhaps matches TRBD1 (6 bases). The CDR3 region is CSAYLEGVPSSYNEQFF. In DNA, the CDR3 is TGCAGTGCTTATTTAGAGGGGGTCCCGAGCTCCTACAATGAGCAGTTCTTC.